The entry below gives a single TCR beta chain sequence along with its context. Its antigen is unknown. With 60 Vbeta and 13 Jbeta primers, the PCR was carried out. Sequencing was performed with immunoSEQ multiplex PCR; in TCRdb, only in-frame clones are kept and a portion is missing. Counted here are over 200,000 clones, more than 75% occurring once; the ten biggest clones make up 1% to 1.5%. This specimen comes from a study of cytomegalovirus exposure and HLA in healthy donors. Study observations and caveats: A list of around 160 TCR beta chains associated with cytomegalovirus was given. The authors excluded some V segments, including TRBV6-2 and TRBV6-3, as indistinguishable. A later analysis linked a missense variant in DCLRE1C to the trimming of TCR beta V and J genes.

Germline V lookup: CDR1 KGHSH, CDR2 LQKENI. The CDR3 totals 15 residues. V lost 2 bases and J 2 bases, leaving 13 bases between the germline ends. What was sequenced was PBMCs. This receptor was taken from a human donor in good health. The genes are TRBV18 and TRBJ2-7, with D possibly matching TRBD2 (6 bases). CDR3 region: CASSPRGTATYEQYF. CDR3 nucleotide sequence: TGTGCCAGCTCACCAAGAGGGACTGCAACCTACGAGCAGTACTTC.